This is a list of T cell receptor beta chains from one sample in a study of T cells in Graves' hyperthyroidism and ophthalmopathy. TCRdb fed the multiplex PCR reads into MiXCR, producing one record per CDR3 protein. The sample contains around 430,000 distinct CDR3 sequences, 15% of which appear only once. What was sequenced was blood. The receptor set was obtained from a woman aged 30 to 39 with Graves' hyperthyroidism. Each CDR3 is given with its conserved first and last residue. D genes are given only for firm matches. Not all rows give a size; the values are once, few, many and, for expanded clones, a class.

clone size	D gene	V gene	J gene	CDR3 length	CDR3 DNA	CDR3 protein
NA	NA	TRBV20-1	TRBJ1-5	12	TGCAGTGCTGCCTTAATGAATCAGCCCCAGCATTTT	CSAALMNQPQHF
many	TRBD2	TRBV7-2	TRBJ2-1	15	TGTGCCAGCAGCTTAGGGGCGGGAGGGTCATATGAGCAGTTCTTC	CASSLGAGGSYEQFF
NA	NA	TRBV7-2	TRBJ1-6	18	TGTGCCAGCAGCTTACTGGATGGCTCCGGACACTATAATTCACCCCTCCACTTT	CASSLLDGSGHYNSPLHF
few	NA	TRBV6-5	TRBJ1-5	14	TGTGCCAGCAGTTACCCGACAGGAAGTCAGCCCCAGCATTTT	CASSYPTGSQPQHF
many	NA	TRBV2	TRBJ1-4	14	TGTGCCAGCAGTGATGGGACCTCAAATGAAAAACTGTTTTTT	CASSDGTSNEKLFF
few	NA	TRBV4-1	TRBJ2-7	13	TGCGCCAGCAGCCACATCGGGGGAGACGAGCAGTACTTC	CASSHIGGDEQYF
many	NA	TRBV28	TRBJ1-2	13	TGTGCCAGCAGTTTCGGGGGTAGCTATGGCTACACCTTC	CASSFGGSYGYTF
many	NA	TRBV30	TRBJ2-2	15	TGTGCCTTAGAGTGGCACGGCCAGAACACCGGGGAGCTGTTTTTT	CALEWHGQNTGELFF
NA	TRBD2	TRBV3-1	TRBJ2-2	16	TGTGCCAGCAGCCCGATTAAACCGACTAGCGCGGGGGAGCTGTTTTTT	CASSPIKPTSAGELFF
many	NA	TRBV11-2	TRBJ2-4	14	TGTGCCAGCAGGAGACAGAGCCCCAAAAACATTCAGTACTTC	CASRRQSPKNIQYF
many	NA	TRBV2	TRBJ1-6	16	TGTGCCAGCAGTGATGGGCAGGGGATGAATAATTCACCCCTCCACTTT	CASSDGQGMNNSPLHF
many	TRBD1	TRBV6-1	TRBJ2-2	14	TGTGCCAGCAGTGAAGGGACAGGGCCCGGGGAGCTGTTTTTT	CASSEGTGPGELFF
many	NA	TRBV12-3/TRBV12-4	TRBJ1-2	14	TGTGCCAGCAGTTTACCCGGGGCAGGCTATGGCTACACCTTC	CASSLPGAGYGYTF
NA	TRBD2	TRBV3-1	TRBJ2-1	15	TGTGCCAGCAGCTCCTCTAGCGGGGGGGCGAATGAGCAGTTCTTC	CASSSSSGGANEQFF
many	NA	TRBV5-1	TRBJ2-1	12	TGTGCCAGCAGCCTAACTAGCAATGAGCAGTTCTTC	CASSLTSNEQFF
few	NA	TRBV5-1	TRBJ2-2	13	TGCGCCAGCAGGGGGCTGAACACCGGGGAGCTGTTTTTT	CASRGLNTGELFF
many	NA	TRBV5-1	TRBJ1-1	17	TGCGCCAGCAGCTCGCTAGTGACCGGGACAAGGAACACTGAAGCTTTCTTT	CASSSLVTGTRNTEAFF
NA	TRBD2	TRBV6-2/TRBV6-3	TRBJ2-2	12	TGTGCCGCGGGGGGGAACACCGGGGAGCTGTTTTTT	CAAGGNTGELFF
few	NA	TRBV5-1	TRBJ2-2	13	TGCGCCAGCAGCTTCTCAGAAAACGGGGAGCTGTTTTTT	CASSFSENGELFF
NA	TRBD2	TRBV20-1	TRBJ2-3	16	TGCAGTGCTAGGGGCGGTTTCGCGGGAGGTCCAGATACGCAGTATTTT	CSARGGFAGGPDTQYF
NA	NA	TRBV5-6	TRBJ2-1	13	TGTGCCAGCAGCTTCCTTGGGGACAATGAGCAGTTCTTC	CASSFLGDNEQFF
many	NA	TRBV5-5	TRBJ1-1	14	TGTGCCAGCAGCTCGCAGGGGTGGAACACTGAAGCTTTCTTT	CASSSQGWNTEAFF